Shown below are 7 T cell receptor beta chains from a single sample sequenced in a study of OX40 agonist ivuxolimab in advanced cancers. Measured with immunoSEQ multiplex PCR; TCRdb has only the in-frame clones, and not every one. The sample lists approximately 30,000 clones; 82% were seen once. The specimen was CD4+ or CD8+ T cells sorted from blood, collected in a trial of the OX40 agonist ivuxolimab. The receptor set was obtained from an adult with an advanced solid tumor such as melanoma, head and neck, liver or kidney cancer.

This chain uses TRBV28 with TRBJ2-7; 9 bases align to TRBD2. In germline, CDR1 is MDHEN, CDR2 SYDVKM. The V segment lost 5 bases and the J segment 2 bases; nucleotides outside the gene matches: 1. This CDR3 spans 13 amino acids. CDR3 amino acids: CASSRGGAYEQYF. As DNA, the CDR3 is TGTGCCAGCAGTCGCGGGGGGGCCTACGAGCAGTACTTC.

This chain connects TRBV9 to TRBJ1-2; tentatively, D is TRBD1 (5 bases). The CDR3 has 18 amino acids. Germline loops: CDR1 SGDLS, CDR2 YYNGEE. V lost 0 bases and J 4 bases, leaving 22 bases between the germline ends. CDR3 sequence: CASSVETSGRARGYGYTF. CDR3 in DNA: TGTGCCAGCAGCGTAGAAACAAGTGGCAGGGCGAGAGGCTATGGCTACACCTTC.

The chain is built from TRBV13 and TRBJ2-3, with D perhaps TRBD1 (6 bases). V was clipped by 6 bases and J by 2 bases, with 18 bases between them. The CDR3 runs 16 residues. Germline CDR1 is PRHDT and CDR2 is FYEKMQ (reference sequence). The CDR3 loop is CASRQGPVQTTDTQYF. CDR3 sequence (DNA): TGTGCCAGCAGACAGGGCCCCGTCCAGACCACAGATACGCAGTATTTT.

The gene calls are TRBV7-9 and TRBJ1-4; no clear D. CDR3 length equals 14 residues. Germline lookup yields CDR1 SEHNR and CDR2 FQNEAQ (reference sequence). V was pared by 1 base and J by 6 bases, with 9 bases between. The CDR3 spells CASSLGGNDEKLFF. CDR3 coding DNA: TGTGCCAGCAGCTTAGGAGGGAATGATGAAAAACTGTTTTTT. Combining the CDR3 with reference TRBV7-9 and TRBJ1-4 gives the whole variable domain DTGVSQNPRHKITKRGQNVTFRCDPISEHNRLYWYRQTLGQGPEFLTYFQNEAQLEKSRLLSDRFSAERPKGSFSTLEIQRTEQGDSAMYLCASSLGGNDEKLFFGSGTQLSVL.

The V gene is TRBV9, the J gene TRBJ2-1, with 11 bases aligning to TRBD2. The V segment lost 3 bases and the J segment 4 bases; nucleotides outside the gene matches: 6. CDR1 and CDR2 from the germline V gene are SGDLS and YYNGEE. This CDR3 has 16 amino acids. CDR3 amino acids: CASSELAGGDYNEQFF. The CDR3 region has the DNA TGTGCCAGCAGCGAATTAGCGGGAGGGGATTACAATGAGCAGTTCTTC.

The chain carries TRBV6-6 and TRBJ2-5; D call uncertain. V shed 6 bases and J shed 1 base, with 9 bases lying between them. The CDR3 has 13 amino acids. Germline CDR1 MNHNY, CDR2 SVGAGI (reference sequence). CDR3 amino acids: CASSETSQETQYF. CDR3 DNA: TGTGCCAGCAGCGAGACAAGCCAAGAGACCCAGTACTTC.

V and J are TRBV7-9 and TRBJ2-7; 8 nucleotides match TRBD1. The trim removed 0 bases at V and 3 bases at J, leaving 7 bases unmatched. Looked up from germline, CDR1 is SEHNR and CDR2 is FQNEAQ (reference sequence). The CDR3 is 16 amino acids. CDR3 amino acids: CASSLAWGGQGYEQYF. Written as DNA, the CDR3 is TGTGCCAGCAGCTTAGCATGGGGTGGACAGGGCTACGAGCAGTACTTC.